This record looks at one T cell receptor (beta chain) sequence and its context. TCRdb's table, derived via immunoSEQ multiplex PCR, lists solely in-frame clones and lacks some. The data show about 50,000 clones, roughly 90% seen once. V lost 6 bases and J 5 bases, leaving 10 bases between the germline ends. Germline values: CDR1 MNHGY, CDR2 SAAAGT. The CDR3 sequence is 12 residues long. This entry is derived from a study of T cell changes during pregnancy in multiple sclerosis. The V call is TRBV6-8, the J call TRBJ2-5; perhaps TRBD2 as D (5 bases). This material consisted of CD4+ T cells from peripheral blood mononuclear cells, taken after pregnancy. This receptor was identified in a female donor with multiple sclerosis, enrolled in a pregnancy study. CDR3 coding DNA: TGTGCCAGCAGCCCTCCGGGGGAGACCCAGTACTTC. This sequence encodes CASSPPGETQYF.